This entry describes one TCR beta chain. Its antigen specificity is not known. One base away there is no much larger clone; base qualities are not given. The treatment or condition label of this sample denotes: approximately nine-day PBMC culture with coronavirus spike peptide pools or control peptides (ViraFEST assay). To expand antigen-specific T cells with peptide pools and then pick out the expanded clonotypes through TCR sequencing, the study relied on the ViraFEST assay. Negative nucleocapsid antibody tests before and after vaccination confirmed that the healthy vaccine recipients had no prior SARS-CoV-2 infection. PBMCs were cultured at around 2 million per well in IMDM supplemented with about 5% human AB serum and about 10 IU/ml IL-2, with around 10 ug/ml peptide pools added. On days 3 and 7, half of the culture medium was replaced with fresh IL-2-containing medium. After 10 to 11 days of culture, CD4+ T cells were isolated by negative selection with the EasySep CD4+ T cell isolation kit. Ficoll-Paque Plus gradient centrifugation was used to isolate PBMCs from whole blood, and the isolated PBMCs were then either used fresh or cryopreserved at -140C. In general, triplicate wells were set up for every culture condition.

Libraries were built with PCR. At the Johns Hopkins FTIC core, DNA from the cultured CD4+ T cells underwent TCR sequencing with the Oncomine TCR Beta short-read assay. The QIAamp micro DNA kit was used to extract genomic DNA from the cultured CD4+ T cells. Oncomine TCR Beta libraries made from cultured CD4+ T cells were pooled using unique dual indexes and sequenced on an Illumina iSeq 100. The paper's data handling went like this. Non-productive sequences were removed, and CDR3s that did not start with C, did not end with F or W, or were shorter than 7 amino acids were discarded. Antigen-specific clonotypes were identified using the MANAFEST web application through comparison of peptide-stimulated wells with reference and other culture wells. To be called positive, a clone needed an FDR below 0.05, an odds ratio above 5, and a productive frequency above 0.1% in at least two of three replicate wells. Clonotypes that were significantly expanded in both SARS-CoV-2 spike wells and at least one common cold coronavirus spike condition were defined as cross-reactive. CDR3 homology was assessed with Levenshtein distances (stringdist) and unrooted phylogenetic trees (ape) in R version 3.6.1. The public sequencing data were trimmed at Q25 with fastp and processed into clonotypes with MiXCR by TCRdb, which kept only in-frame beta chains. Under each unique CDR3 protein, matching rows form one entry showing the most common genes and DNA. TCRdb's processing, not the authors', yielded these V and J calls. The sample profile shows tens of thousands of distinct CDR3 sequences; less than 60% of them were found once. Under 30% of the sample rests with the top ten.

This entry is derived from a study of vaccination and CD4 T cells after COVID-19 (dated by TCRdb to 2022 to 2024). The study in broad terms: The convalescent cohort included six males and four females, with two Hispanic individuals, seven Caucasians, two Asians and one multiracial person. Participants received two doses of either the Pfizer-BioNTech BNT162b2 vaccine (n=8) or the Moderna mRNA-1273 vaccine (n=2). Post-vaccine blood samples were taken a median of roughly 75 days after the second vaccine dose, with a range of roughly 14 to 241 days. Overlapping spike peptide pools from SARS-CoV-2 and from the common cold coronaviruses HCoV-NL63, HCoV-OC43 and HCoV-229E were used as culture stimuli. Post-COVID blood samples were collected from convalescent patients a median of around 100 days after diagnosis, with a range of roughly 35 to 161 days. The spike-specific CD4+ TCR repertoire was compared before and after mRNA vaccination in approximately 9 COVID-19 convalescent patients and 4 infection-naive healthy vaccine recipients. As controls, cultures received a CEFX viral epitope pool (the positive control), an HIV-1 Nef peptide pool (the negative control), or no peptide at all. The paper as a whole reports these results and caveats: Although the median number of SARS-CoV-2-reactive clonotypes went up from more than 20 after infection to 35 to 40 after vaccination, the increase was not significant. Among convalescent patients, a median 86.3% of the SARS-CoV-2-reactive clones seen after vaccination appeared only after vaccination, which suggests priming specific to the vaccine. In convalescent patients, nearly all vaccine-specific clones (304 of 307) were found to be mono-reactive for SARS-CoV-2 spike rather than cross-reactive with common cold coronaviruses. Relatively few convalescent patients were included in the study, and early timepoints after natural infection were not analyzed.

The CDR3 contains 15 residues, cysteine and phenylalanine counted. Solely the CDR3 DNA is kept, with 45 bases framed from the first base. V has 5 bases trimmed and J has 1 base trimmed; junction bases matching no gene number 6. The germline V gene gives CDR1 as SNHLY and CDR2 as FYNNEI. The clonotype comes from a human donor who received a COVID-19 vaccine. Specimen: CD4+ T cells from blood, cultured in vitro, collected before SARS-CoV-2 vaccination. Recombination joined TRBV2 with TRBJ1-1; TRBD1 matches 8 bases in the middle. DNA sequence: TGTGCCAGCAGTAAGCGACAGGGGACGAACACTGAAGCTTTCTTT. This encodes CASSKRQGTNTEAFF.